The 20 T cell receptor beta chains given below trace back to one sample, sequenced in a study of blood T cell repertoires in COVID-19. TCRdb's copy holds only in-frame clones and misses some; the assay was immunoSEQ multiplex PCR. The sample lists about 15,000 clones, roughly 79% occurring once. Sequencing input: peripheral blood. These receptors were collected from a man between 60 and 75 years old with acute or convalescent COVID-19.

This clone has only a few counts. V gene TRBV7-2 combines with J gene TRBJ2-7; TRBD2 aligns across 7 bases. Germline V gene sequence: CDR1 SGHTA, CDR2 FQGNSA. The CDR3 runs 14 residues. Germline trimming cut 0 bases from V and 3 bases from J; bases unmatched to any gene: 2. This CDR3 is CASSLAGGIYEQYF. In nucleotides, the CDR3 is TGTGCCAGCAGCTTAGCCGGGGGGATCTACGAGCAGTACTTC.

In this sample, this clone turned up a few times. CDR3 sequence reads: CASNQGASRNLLEQFF. The DNA for the CDR3 is TGTGCCAGTAACCAGGGGGCGTCACGGAATTTGCTAGAGCAGTTCTTC. J is TRBJ2-1 and V is TRBV19; 8 bases are shared with TRBD1. CDR1 and CDR2 (germline): LNHDA, SQIVND (reference sequence). CDR3 length: 16 amino acids. J was trimmed by 10 bases and V by 7 bases; bases with no gene match: 18.

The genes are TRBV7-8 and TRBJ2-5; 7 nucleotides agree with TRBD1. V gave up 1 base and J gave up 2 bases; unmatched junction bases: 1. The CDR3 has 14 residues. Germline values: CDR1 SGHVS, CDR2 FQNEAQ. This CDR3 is CASSLGDSQETQYF. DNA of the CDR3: TGTGCCAGCAGCTTAGGGGACAGTCAAGAGACCCAGTACTTC.

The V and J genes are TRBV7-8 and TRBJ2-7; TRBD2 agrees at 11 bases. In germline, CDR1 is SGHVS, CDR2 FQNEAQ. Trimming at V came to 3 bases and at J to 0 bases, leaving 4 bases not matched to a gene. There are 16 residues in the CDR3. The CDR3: CASSLGLAASSYEQYF. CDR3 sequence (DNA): TGTGCCAGCAGCTTGGGACTAGCGGCCTCCTCCTACGAGCAGTACTTC.

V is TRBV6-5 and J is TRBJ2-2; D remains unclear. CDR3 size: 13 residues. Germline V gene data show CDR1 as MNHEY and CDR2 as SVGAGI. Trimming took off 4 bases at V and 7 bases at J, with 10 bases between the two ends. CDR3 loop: CASSSPPGGELFF. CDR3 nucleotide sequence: TGTGCCAGCAGTTCACCCCCGGGCGGGGAGCTGTTTTTT.

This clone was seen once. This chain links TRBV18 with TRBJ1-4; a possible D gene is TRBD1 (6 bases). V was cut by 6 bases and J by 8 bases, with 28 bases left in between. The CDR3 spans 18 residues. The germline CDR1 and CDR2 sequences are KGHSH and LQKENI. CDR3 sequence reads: CASSLRPLTGTGGEKLFF. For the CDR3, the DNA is TGTGCCAGCTCCCTAAGGCCGTTAACAGGGACCGGTGGGGAAAAACTGTTTTTT.

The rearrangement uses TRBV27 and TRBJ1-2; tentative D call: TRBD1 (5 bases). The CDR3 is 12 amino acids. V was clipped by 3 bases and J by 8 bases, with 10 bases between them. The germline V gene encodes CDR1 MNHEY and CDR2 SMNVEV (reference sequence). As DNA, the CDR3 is TGTGCCAGCAGTTTCAGTGGGGGGGGCTACACCTTC. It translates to CASSFSGGGYTF.

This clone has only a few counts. DNA of the CDR3: TGTGCCAGCAGCTTGTACTGGACAGGGAGCTCACCCCTCCACTTT. Its translation: CASSLYWTGSSPLHF. V gene TRBV5-6 combines with J gene TRBJ1-6; the match to TRBD1 covers 8 bases. This CDR3 has 15 residues. In germline, CDR1 is SGHDT, CDR2 YYEEEE. The junction had 7 bases not matched to a gene; V was cut back by 1 base and J by 10 bases.

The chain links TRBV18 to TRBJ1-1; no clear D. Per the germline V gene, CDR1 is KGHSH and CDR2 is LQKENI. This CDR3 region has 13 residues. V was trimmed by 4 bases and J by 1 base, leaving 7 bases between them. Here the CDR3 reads CASSQQQNTEAFF. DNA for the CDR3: TGTGCCAGCTCACAACAGCAGAACACTGAAGCTTTCTTT. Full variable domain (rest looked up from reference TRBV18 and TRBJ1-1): NAGVMQNPRHLVRRRGQEARLRCSPMKGHSHVYWYRQLPEEGLKFMVYLQKENIIDESGMPKERFSAEFPKEGPSILRIQQVVRGDSAAYFCASSQQQNTEAFFGQGTRLTVV.

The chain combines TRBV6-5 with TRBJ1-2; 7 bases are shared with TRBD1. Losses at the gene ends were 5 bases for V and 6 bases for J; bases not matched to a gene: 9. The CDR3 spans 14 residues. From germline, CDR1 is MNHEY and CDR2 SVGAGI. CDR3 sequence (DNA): TGTGCCAGCAGTCCGAAAGGGACAGTAGATGGCTACACCTTC. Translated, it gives CASSPKGTVDGYTF.

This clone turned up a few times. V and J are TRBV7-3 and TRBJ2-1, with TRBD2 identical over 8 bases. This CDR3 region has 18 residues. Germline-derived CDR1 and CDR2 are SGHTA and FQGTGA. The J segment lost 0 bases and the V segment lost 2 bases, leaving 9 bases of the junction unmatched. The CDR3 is CASSLLPVAGSSYNEQFF. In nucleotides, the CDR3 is TGTGCCAGCAGCTTACTGCCCGTAGCGGGGAGCTCCTACAATGAGCAGTTCTTC.

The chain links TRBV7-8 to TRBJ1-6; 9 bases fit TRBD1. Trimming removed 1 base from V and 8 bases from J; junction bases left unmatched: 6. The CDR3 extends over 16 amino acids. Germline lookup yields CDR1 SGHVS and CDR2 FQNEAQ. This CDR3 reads CASSLVTGGADSPLHF. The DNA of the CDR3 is TGTGCCAGCAGCTTAGTTACAGGGGGCGCGGATTCACCCCTCCACTTT.

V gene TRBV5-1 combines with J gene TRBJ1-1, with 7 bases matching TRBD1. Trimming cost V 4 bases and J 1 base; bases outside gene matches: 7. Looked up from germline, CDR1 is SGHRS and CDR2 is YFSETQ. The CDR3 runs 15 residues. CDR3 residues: CASSPGQFGNTEAFF. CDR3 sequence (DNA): TGCGCCAGCAGCCCGGGACAGTTCGGGAACACTGAAGCTTTCTTT.

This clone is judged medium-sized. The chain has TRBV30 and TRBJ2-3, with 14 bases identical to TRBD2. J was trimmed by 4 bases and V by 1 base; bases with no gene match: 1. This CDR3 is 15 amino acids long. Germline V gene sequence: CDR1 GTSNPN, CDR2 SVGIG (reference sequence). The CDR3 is CAWSGLAGGADTQYF. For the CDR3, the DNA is TGTGCCTGGAGTGGACTAGCGGGAGGGGCAGATACGCAGTATTTT.

The CDR3 bases are TGTGCCAGCCCTACAGGGGTCTTGGAAGAGACCCAGTACTTC. Translating gives CASPTGVLEETQYF. The V gene is TRBV11-3, the J gene TRBJ2-5; 7 bases match TRBD1. The CDR3 spans 14 residues. Germline V lookup: CDR1 SGHNT, CDR2 YENEEA. V lost 8 bases, J lost 3 bases, and 9 bases stayed unmatched.

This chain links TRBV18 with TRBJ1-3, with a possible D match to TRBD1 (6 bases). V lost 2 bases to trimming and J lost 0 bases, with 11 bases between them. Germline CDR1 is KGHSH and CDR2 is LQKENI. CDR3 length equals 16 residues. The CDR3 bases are TGTGCCAGCTCACCAAGACAGGAAACCTCTGGAAACACCATATATTTT. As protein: CASSPRQETSGNTIYF.

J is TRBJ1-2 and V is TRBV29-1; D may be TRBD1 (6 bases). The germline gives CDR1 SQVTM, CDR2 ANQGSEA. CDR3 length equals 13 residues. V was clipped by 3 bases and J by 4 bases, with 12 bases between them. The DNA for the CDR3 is TGCAGCGTTGAGAGGGACAACGGCTATGGCTACACCTTC. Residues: CSVERDNGYGYTF.

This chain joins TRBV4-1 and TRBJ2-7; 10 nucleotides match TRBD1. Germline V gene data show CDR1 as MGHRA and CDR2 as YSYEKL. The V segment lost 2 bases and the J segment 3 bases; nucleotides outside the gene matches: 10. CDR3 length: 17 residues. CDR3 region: CASSQPVRTGGNYEQYF. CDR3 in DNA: TGCGCCAGCAGCCAACCGGTCAGGACAGGGGGAAACTACGAGCAGTACTTC.

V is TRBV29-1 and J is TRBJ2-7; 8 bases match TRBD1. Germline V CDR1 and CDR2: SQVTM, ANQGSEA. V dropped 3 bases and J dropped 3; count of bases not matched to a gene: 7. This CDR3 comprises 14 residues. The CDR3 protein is CSVEGEQGVYEQYF. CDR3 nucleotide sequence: TGCAGCGTTGAGGGGGAACAGGGGGTCTACGAGCAGTACTTC.

CDR3 loop: CASSATGLAGLTDTQYF. The CDR3 DNA sequence: TGTGCCAGCAGCGCCACGGGACTAGCGGGACTCACAGATACGCAGTATTTT. V is TRBV9 and J is TRBJ2-3; 13 positions match TRBD2. Germline CDR1 and CDR2: SGDLS and YYNGEE. Trimming took 3 bases from V and 2 from J; bases not matched to a gene: 6. The CDR3 spans 17 residues.